The T cell receptor (beta chain) under discussion was sequenced for a study of T cell changes during pregnancy in multiple sclerosis. In germline, CDR1 is KGHSH, CDR2 LQKENI. Trimming removed 2 bases from V and 2 bases from J, with 15 bases in between. The CDR3 is 16 amino acids. Libraries were prepared by immunoSEQ multiplex PCR; TCRdb keeps only in-frame clonotypes and omits some of them. The repertoire holds 57,000 or so clones, with about 90% as singletons. This material consisted of peripheral blood, taken in the third trimester of pregnancy. V and J are TRBV18 and TRBJ2-5, with D possibly being TRBD2 (5 bases). The receptor's source is a female donor in good health, enrolled as a control in a pregnancy study. The CDR3 loop reads CASSPLVSAGQETQYF. Here the CDR3 DNA reads TGTGCCAGCTCACCATTGGTGTCTGCGGGTCAAGAGACCCAGTACTTC.